This entry features one T cell receptor beta chain sequence. These data originate in a study of cytomegalovirus exposure and HLA in healthy donors. CDR3 length: 14 residues. Germline V gene lookup returns CDR1 KGHSH and CDR2 LQKENI. The trim removed 6 bases at V and 0 bases at J, leaving 2 bases unmatched. PCR was performed using 60 Vbeta and 13 Jbeta primers. Some clones are missing from TCRdb's copy, which holds only in-frame ones; the method was immunoSEQ multiplex PCR. This sample carries under 200,000 clones, about three quarters of them seen once, and the ten largest clones take about 0.8%. The TCR originated in a female donor in good health and CMV-seronegative. This chain uses TRBV18 with TRBJ1-3, with 7 bases matching TRBD1. Material: PBMCs. CDR3 sequence reads: CASSGQSSGNTIYF. CDR3 coding DNA: TGTGCCAGCTCGGGACAGAGCTCTGGAAACACCATATATTTT. The full variable domain, with the rest looked up from reference TRBV18 and TRBJ1-3, is NAGVMQNPRHLVRRRGQEARLRCSPMKGHSHVYWYRQLPEEGLKFMVYLQKENIIDESGMPKERFSAEFPKEGPSILRIQQVVRGDSAAYFCASSGQSSGNTIYFGEGSWLTVV.